Below, 7 T cell receptor beta chains from the same sample are listed, as sequenced in a study of CD8+ T cells in alopecia areata. Documented treatment: oral pan-JAK inhibitor, 5-10 mg twice daily. cDNA serving as the sequencing template came from extracted, reverse transcribed RNA. Generated by immunoSEQ multiplex PCR, the TCRdb table keeps only in-frame clones and is missing some. The sample yields around 200,000 clones, around 65% seen once. Here the sequenced sample was CD4+ T cells sorted from blood, taken at week 4, from a patient treated with tofacitinib. The source is a human donor with alopecia areata.

The chain couples TRBV5-1 to TRBJ1-6; D not certain. The CDR3 extends over 14 amino acids. Trimming removed 1 base from V and 7 bases from J, with 9 bases in between. The V gene's germline CDR1 is SGHRS and CDR2 YFSETQ. The CDR3 spells CASSLRQANSPLHF. CDR3 sequence (DNA): TGCGCCAGCAGCTTGAGGCAGGCCAATTCACCCCTCCACTTT.

This clone was recorded a few times. The chain carries TRBV9 and TRBJ2-1; TRBD2 might be the D (6 bases). The germline V and J ends were trimmed by 3 bases and 12 bases, with 19 bases remaining between them. Per germline, CDR1 SGDLS and CDR2 YYNGEE. The CDR3 is 14 amino acids. Here the CDR3 reads CASSAQSRESPQFF. The CDR3 nucleotides are TGTGCCAGCAGCGCCCAATCCCGGGAGTCTCCGCAGTTCTTC.

The chain has TRBV7-2 and TRBJ2-3; 7 bases match TRBD2. Trimming at V came to 11 bases and at J to 9 bases, leaving 14 bases not matched to a gene. CDR1 is SGHTA, CDR2 FQGNSA, per germline. The CDR3 length is 13 residues. The CDR3 here is CALKGLGVMTQYF. In DNA, the CDR3 is TGTGCCTTGAAAGGACTAGGGGTCATGACGCAGTATTTT.

The chain recombines TRBV5-1 with TRBJ2-5; D call uncertain. With 5 bases removed from V and 2 bases from J, the gap between germline ends came to 10 bases. The germline V gene has CDR1 SGHRS and CDR2 YFSETQ. The CDR3 consists of 13 residues. The CDR3 reads CASRSTHQETQYF. The CDR3 DNA follows: TGCGCCAGCAGGTCGACGCATCAAGAGACCCAGTACTTC.

The CDR3 coding sequence is TGTGCCAGCCCCCGGGACAGGGCTGCTCATGGCTACACCTTC. It specifies CASPRDRAAHGYTF. The rearrangement joins TRBV27 to TRBJ1-2; the match to TRBD1 covers 9 bases. Unmatched junction bases numbered 10, after V lost 8 bases and J lost 6 bases. Germline loops: CDR1 MNHEY, CDR2 SMNVEV (reference sequence). This CDR3 is 14 amino acids long.

The chain combines TRBV7-2 with TRBJ1-2; 8 bases line up with TRBD1. CDR1 and CDR2 from the germline V gene are SGHTA and FQGNSA. The V segment lost 4 bases and the J segment 8 bases; nucleotides outside the gene matches: 15. The CDR3 is made up of 16 amino acids. In DNA form, the CDR3 reads TGTGCCAGCAGCTCGACCCGTTCGACAGGGGCTGGGGGCTACACCTTC. This translates into CASSSTRSTGAGGYTF.

The chain couples TRBV6-5 to TRBJ2-5; D not certain. Germline CDR1 is MNHEY and CDR2 is SVGAGI. The CDR3 covers 11 residues. Trimming took off 6 bases at V and 6 bases at J, with 8 bases between the two ends. DNA for the CDR3: TGTGCCAGCAGAGACGAGAAGACCCAGTACTTC. This encodes CASRDEKTQYF.